The 9 T cell receptor beta chains listed next were all sequenced from one sample in a study of CD4 T cells in relation to SARS-CoV-2 and coronaviruses. Before the COVID-19 pandemic, during about 2011-2019, CD4+ T cells were taken from unexposed donors. After around nine days of culture, CD4+ T cells were isolated. For these receptors, no antigen is known. Produced via immunoSEQ multiplex PCR; TCRdb's table is partial and in-frame only. The sample includes some 30,000 clones, about 80% of them seen just once. Sequencing was done on a sample of CD4+ T cells from PBMCs, cultured in vitro. Receptor source: a human donor in good health.

This clone was picked up a small number of times. The DNA of the CDR3 is TGCAGCACAAGGACAGGGGGCAACACTGAAGCTTTCTTT. It encodes CSTRTGGNTEAFF. V usage is TRBV29-1 and J usage is TRBJ1-1; 11 bases line up with TRBD1. V trimming: 8 bases; J trimming: 2 bases; junction bases outside the gene matches: 4. Germline CDR1 SQVTM, CDR2 ANQGSEA. CDR3 length: 13 amino acids.

This clone was found a few times. The chain links TRBV7-2 to TRBJ2-7, with 10 bases identical to TRBD1. This CDR3 is 14 amino acids long. With V trimmed by 5 bases and J by 7 bases, 8 bases remained unmatched. Germline-derived CDR1 and CDR2 are SGHTA and FQGNSA. The CDR3 loop is CASSNRQGAWEQYF. In DNA, the CDR3 is TGTGCCAGCAGCAACCGACAGGGGGCGTGGGAGCAGTACTTC.

This chain connects TRBV18 to TRBJ2-5; TRBD1 matches 11 bases. Germline assignment: CDR1 KGHSH and CDR2 LQKENI. V shed 5 bases and J 2 bases; nucleotides not matched to a gene: 4. There are 15 residues in the CDR3. The chain's CDR3 is CASSTGQGDQETQYF. DNA of the CDR3: TGTGCCAGCTCAACGGGACAGGGGGATCAAGAGACCCAGTACTTC.

This chain joins TRBV6-4 and TRBJ2-1, with D unclear. Germline CDR1 reads MRHNA; CDR2 reads SNTAGT. The ends were cut back, 0 bases at V and 7 bases at J, with 13 bases in the middle. The CDR3 runs 15 residues. CDR3 DNA sequence: TGTGCCAGCAGTGACTCGAATACTGCCTGGAATGAGCAGTTCTTC. This encodes CASSDSNTAWNEQFF.

The chain recombines TRBV20-1 with TRBJ1-3; D unclear. The V end was cut by 4 bases, the J end by 1 base, with 8 bases between. CDR1 is DFQATT, CDR2 SNEGSKA, per germline (reference sequence). The CDR3 loop spans 13 amino acids. Here the CDR3 DNA reads TGCAGTGCTACTGACGGATCTGGAAACACCATATATTTT. Translated: CSATDGSGNTIYF.

V and J are TRBV3-1 (or the pseudogene TRBV3-2) and TRBJ2-7; 7 bases are a match to TRBD2. There are 14 residues in the CDR3. The germline V gene has CDR1 LGHDT and CDR2 YNNKEL (reference sequence). The V and J ends lost 2 bases and 4 bases, in that order; junction bases with no gene match: 5. CDR3 region: CASSQLPSGYEQYF. CDR3 bases: TGTGCCAGCAGCCAACTTCCTAGCGGATACGAGCAGTACTTC.

This chain joins TRBV2 and TRBJ1-4; D possibly corresponds to TRBD1 (6 bases). V was cut by 7 bases and J by 0 bases, with 15 bases left in between. The length of the CDR3 is 16 residues. Germline values: CDR1 SNHLY, CDR2 FYNNEI. CDR3 residues: CASKAQGRATNEKLFF. The CDR3 nucleotides are TGTGCCAGCAAGGCACAGGGACGTGCAACTAATGAAAAACTGTTTTTT.

This clone came up a few times. The gene calls are TRBV11-2 and TRBJ1-2; TRBD1 matches 7 bases. The germline V gene encodes CDR1 SGHAT and CDR2 FQNNGV. J gave up 2 bases and V 7 bases, and 10 bases lay outside the gene matches. The CDR3 sequence is 15 residues long. The CDR3 loop reads CASTRVRGGNYGYTF. CDR3 coding DNA: TGTGCCAGCACCAGAGTCAGGGGGGGGAACTATGGCTACACCTTC.

The chain is built from TRBV5-1 and TRBJ2-7; D is perhaps TRBD2 (6 bases). CDR3 size: 15 residues. Deletions cut 4 bases from V and 0 bases from J, with 14 bases between. CDR1 is SGHRS, CDR2 YFSETQ, per germline. Here the CDR3 DNA reads TGCGCCAGCAGCGCGGGGAAGGACACCTCCTACGAGCAGTACTTC. Its protein product is CASSAGKDTSYEQYF.